This T cell receptor (beta chain) was captured by sequencing in a study of blood T cell repertoires in COVID-19. Whole-study context: Samples of COVID-19 (acute and convalescent) were obtained from the United States, Italy and Spain.

As processed by the authors: Estimates of nucleated cell counts were drawn from the amplification of reference gene primers. Clones were read by immunoSEQ multiplex PCR, and TCRdb kept only the in-frame ones, dropping some. V and J calls plus clone size are reproduced from that table; the DNA served to infer D and trimming. The repertoire holds about 69,000 clones, with about four fifths as singletons. Material: peripheral blood. The receptor's source is a woman of 80 years or more with acute or convalescent COVID-19.

The CDR3 DNA reads as TGTGCCAGCAGCTTAGTAGCGGGCTCCCATACGCAGTATTTT. As protein: CASSLVAGSHTQYF. The chain couples TRBV11-3 to TRBJ2-3, with 7 nucleotides matching TRBD2. Germline V CDR1 and CDR2: SGHNT, YENEEA. The junction had 5 bases not matched to a gene; V was cut back by 1 base and J by 7 bases. This CDR3 contains 14 residues.